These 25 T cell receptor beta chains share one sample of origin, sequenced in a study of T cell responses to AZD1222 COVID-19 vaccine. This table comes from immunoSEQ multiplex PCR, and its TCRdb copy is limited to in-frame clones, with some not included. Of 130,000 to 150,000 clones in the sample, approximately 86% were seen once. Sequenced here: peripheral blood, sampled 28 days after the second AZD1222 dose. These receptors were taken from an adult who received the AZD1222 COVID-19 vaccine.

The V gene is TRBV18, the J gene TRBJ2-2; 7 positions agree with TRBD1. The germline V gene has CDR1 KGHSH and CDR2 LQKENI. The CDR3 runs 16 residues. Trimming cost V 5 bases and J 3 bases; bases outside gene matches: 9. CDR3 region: CASSSTGNPDTGELFF. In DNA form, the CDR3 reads TGTGCCAGCTCATCGACAGGGAACCCCGACACCGGGGAGCTGTTTTTT.

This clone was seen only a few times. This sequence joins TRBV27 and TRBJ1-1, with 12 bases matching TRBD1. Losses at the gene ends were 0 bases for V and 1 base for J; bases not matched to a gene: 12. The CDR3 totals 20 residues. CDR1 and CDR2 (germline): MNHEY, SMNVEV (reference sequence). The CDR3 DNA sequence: TGTGCCAGCAGTTTATCGGATCGTTTGGGACAGGGGGCTTCGAACACTGAAGCTTTCTTT. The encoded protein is CASSLSDRLGQGASNTEAFF.

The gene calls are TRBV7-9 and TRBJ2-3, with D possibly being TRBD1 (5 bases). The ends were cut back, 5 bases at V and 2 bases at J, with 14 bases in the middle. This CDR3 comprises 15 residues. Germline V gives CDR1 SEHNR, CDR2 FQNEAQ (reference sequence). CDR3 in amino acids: CASSPRGSPTDTQYF. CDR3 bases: TGTGCCAGCAGCCCTAGGGGTTCCCCCACAGATACGCAGTATTTT.

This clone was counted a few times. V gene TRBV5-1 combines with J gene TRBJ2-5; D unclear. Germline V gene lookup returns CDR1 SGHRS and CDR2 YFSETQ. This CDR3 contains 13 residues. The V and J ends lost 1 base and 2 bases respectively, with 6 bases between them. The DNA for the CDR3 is TGCGCCAGCAGCTTGACACCACAAGAGACCCAGTACTTC. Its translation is CASSLTPQETQYF.

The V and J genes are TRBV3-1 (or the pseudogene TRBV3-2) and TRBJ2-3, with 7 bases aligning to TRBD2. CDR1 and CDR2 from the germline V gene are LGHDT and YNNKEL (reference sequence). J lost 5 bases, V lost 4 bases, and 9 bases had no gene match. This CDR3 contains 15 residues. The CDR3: CASSLIIGGLDTQYF. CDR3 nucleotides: TGTGCCAGCAGCCTAATCATCGGGGGGTTAGATACGCAGTATTTT.

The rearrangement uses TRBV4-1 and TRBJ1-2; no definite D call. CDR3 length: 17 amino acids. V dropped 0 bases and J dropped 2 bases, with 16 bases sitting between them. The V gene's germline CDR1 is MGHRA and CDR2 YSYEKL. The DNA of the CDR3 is TGCGCCAGCAGCCAAGAAGCGTTCGCAGAAGTAAACTATGGCTACACCTTC. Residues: CASSQEAFAEVNYGYTF.

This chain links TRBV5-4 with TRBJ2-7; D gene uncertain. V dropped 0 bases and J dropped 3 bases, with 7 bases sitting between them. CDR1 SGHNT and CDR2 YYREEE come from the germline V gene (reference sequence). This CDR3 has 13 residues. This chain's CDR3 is CASSLGENYEQYF. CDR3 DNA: TGTGCCAGCAGCTTGGGGGAAAACTACGAGCAGTACTTC.

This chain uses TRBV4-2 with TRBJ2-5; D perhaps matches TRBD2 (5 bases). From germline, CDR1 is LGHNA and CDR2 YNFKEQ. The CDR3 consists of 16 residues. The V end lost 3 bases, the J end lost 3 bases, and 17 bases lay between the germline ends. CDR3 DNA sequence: TGTGCCAGCAGCCACGGTCAGAGGGTCAGCGAAGAGACCCAGTACTTC. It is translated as CASSHGQRVSEETQYF.

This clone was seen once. CDR3: CASTSGAGNTEAFF. In nucleotides, the CDR3 is TGTGCCAGCACCTCGGGAGCGGGGAACACTGAAGCTTTCTTT. The chain employs TRBV27 and TRBJ1-1; D uncertain. The CDR3 is made up of 14 amino acids. V was pared by 7 bases and J by 1 base, with 13 bases between. Germline CDR1 MNHEY, CDR2 SMNVEV (reference sequence).

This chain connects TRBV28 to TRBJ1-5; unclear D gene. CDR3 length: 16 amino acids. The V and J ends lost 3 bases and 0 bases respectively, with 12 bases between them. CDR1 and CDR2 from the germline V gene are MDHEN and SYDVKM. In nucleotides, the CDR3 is TGTGCCAGCAGTTTCGTAGGACTGTATAGCAATCAGCCCCAGCATTTT. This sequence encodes CASSFVGLYSNQPQHF.

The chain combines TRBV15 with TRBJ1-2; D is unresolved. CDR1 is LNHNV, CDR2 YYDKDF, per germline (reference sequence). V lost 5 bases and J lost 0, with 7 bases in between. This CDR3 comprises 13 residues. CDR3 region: CATSQATNYGYTF. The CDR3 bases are TGTGCCACCAGCCAGGCAACTAACTATGGCTACACCTTC.

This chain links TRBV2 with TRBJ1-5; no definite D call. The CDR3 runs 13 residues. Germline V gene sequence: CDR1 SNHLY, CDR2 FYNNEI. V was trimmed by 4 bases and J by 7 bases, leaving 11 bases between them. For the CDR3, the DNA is TGTGCCAGCAGTGTGTTCGAGGACCAGCCCCAGCATTTT. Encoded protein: CASSVFEDQPQHF.

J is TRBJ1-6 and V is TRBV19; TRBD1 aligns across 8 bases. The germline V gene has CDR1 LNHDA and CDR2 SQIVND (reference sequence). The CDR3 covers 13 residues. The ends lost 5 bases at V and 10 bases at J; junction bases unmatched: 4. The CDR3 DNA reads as TGTGCCAGTAGTGGGACAGGATTATCACCCCTCCACTTT. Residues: CASSGTGLSPLHF.

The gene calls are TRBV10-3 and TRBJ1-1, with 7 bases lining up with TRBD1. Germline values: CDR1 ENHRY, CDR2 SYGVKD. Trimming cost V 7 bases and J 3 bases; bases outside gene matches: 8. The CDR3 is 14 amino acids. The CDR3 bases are TGTGCCATCACTAGACAGGGATGGGACACTGAAGCTTTCTTT. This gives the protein CAITRQGWDTEAFF.

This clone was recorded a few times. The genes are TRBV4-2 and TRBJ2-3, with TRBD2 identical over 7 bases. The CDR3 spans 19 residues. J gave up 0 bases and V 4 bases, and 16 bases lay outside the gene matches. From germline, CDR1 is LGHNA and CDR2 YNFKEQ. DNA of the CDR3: TGTGCCAGCAGCCCAGATGATAGGGCGGGAGCCCTTAGCACAGATACGCAGTATTTT. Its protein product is CASSPDDRAGALSTDTQYF.

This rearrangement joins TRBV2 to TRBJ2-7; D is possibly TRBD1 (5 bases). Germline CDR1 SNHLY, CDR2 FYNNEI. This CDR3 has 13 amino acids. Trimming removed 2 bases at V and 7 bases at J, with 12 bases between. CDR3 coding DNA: TGTGCCAGCAGTGAATCTGGTAGGGGAGAGCAGTACTTC. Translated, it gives CASSESGRGEQYF.

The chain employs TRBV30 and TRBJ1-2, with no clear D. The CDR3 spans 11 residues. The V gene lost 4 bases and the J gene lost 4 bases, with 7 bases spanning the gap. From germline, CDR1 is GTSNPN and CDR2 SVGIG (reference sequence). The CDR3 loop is CAWMVFYGYTF. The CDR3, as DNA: TGTGCCTGGATGGTTTTCTATGGCTACACCTTC.

The CDR3 DNA sequence: TGCAGCGTTGAGGGCGGGGCGAGCTCCTACAATGAGCAGTTCTTC. Translated: CSVEGGASSYNEQFF. V usage is TRBV29-1 and J usage is TRBJ2-1; D is perhaps TRBD2 (6 bases). The V end lost 3 bases, the J end lost 0 bases, and 12 bases lay between the germline ends. Germline V CDR1 and CDR2: SQVTM, ANQGSEA. The CDR3 is 15 amino acids.

The CDR3 DNA is TGTGCCAGCAGCTTCTGGACAGGGAGGACTGAAGCTTTCTTT. This sequence encodes CASSFWTGRTEAFF. This rearrangement joins TRBV7-2 to TRBJ1-1; 8 bases are shared with TRBD1. The CDR3 length is 14 residues. CDR1 and CDR2 (germline): SGHTA, FQGNSA. V was clipped by 3 bases and J by 5 bases; unmatched bases: 5.

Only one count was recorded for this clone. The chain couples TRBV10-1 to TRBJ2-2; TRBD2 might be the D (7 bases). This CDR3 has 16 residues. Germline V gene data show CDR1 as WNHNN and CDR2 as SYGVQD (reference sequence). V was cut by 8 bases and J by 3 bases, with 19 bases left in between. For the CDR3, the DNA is TGCGCCAGCTCCCCCGGGGGGCCCCTTTACACCGGGGAGCTGTTTTTT. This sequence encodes CASSPGGPLYTGELFF.

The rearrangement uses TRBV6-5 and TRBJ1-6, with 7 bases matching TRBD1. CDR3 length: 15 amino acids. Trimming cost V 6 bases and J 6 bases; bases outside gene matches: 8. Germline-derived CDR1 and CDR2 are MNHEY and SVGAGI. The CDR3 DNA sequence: TGTGCCAGCAGCATAGACAGGGTTGGTAATTCACCCCTCCACTTT. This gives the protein CASSIDRVGNSPLHF.

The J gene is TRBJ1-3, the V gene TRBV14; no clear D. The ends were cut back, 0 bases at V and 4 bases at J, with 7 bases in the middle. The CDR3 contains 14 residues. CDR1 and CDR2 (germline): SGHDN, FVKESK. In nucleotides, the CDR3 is TGTGCCAGCAGCCAAGATATCGGCGGAAACACCATATATTTT. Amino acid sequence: CASSQDIGGNTIYF.

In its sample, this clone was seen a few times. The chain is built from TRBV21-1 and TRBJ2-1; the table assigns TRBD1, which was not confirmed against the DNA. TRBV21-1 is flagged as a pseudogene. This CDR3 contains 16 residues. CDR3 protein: CASSKGGRGSLTEQFF. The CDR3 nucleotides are TGTGCCAGCAGCAAAGGAGGCAGGGGATCTTTAACTGAGCAGTTCTTC.

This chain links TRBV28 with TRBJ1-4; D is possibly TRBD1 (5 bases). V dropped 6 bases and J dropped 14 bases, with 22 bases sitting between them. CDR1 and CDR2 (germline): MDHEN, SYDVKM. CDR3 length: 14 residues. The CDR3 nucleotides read TGTGCCAGCAGCCCCCCGGGGTCGGCAGGGTTGCTGTTTTTT. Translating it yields CASSPPGSAGLLFF.

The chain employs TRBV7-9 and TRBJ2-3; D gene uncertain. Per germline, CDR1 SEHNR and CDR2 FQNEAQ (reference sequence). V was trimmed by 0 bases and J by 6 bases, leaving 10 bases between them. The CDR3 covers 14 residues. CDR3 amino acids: CASSLAPLGDTQYF. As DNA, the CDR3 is TGTGCCAGCAGCTTAGCCCCTCTCGGGGATACGCAGTATTTT. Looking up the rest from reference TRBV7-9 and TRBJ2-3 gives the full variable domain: DTGVSQNPRHKITKRGQNVTFRCDPISEHNRLYWYRQTLGQGPEFLTYFQNEAQLEKSRLLSDRFSAERPKGSFSTLEIQRTEQGDSAMYLCASSLAPLGDTQYFGPGTRLTVL.